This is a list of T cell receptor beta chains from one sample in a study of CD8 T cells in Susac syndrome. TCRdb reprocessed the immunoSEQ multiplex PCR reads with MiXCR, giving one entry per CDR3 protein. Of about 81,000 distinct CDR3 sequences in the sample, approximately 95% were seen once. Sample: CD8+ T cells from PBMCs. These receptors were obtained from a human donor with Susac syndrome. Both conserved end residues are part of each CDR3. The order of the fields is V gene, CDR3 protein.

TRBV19,CASSISGREELFF
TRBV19,CASSPFGLAGGDEQFF
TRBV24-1,CATGLADSYEQYF
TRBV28,CASSAKRDPYEQYF
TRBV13,CASSRGPTNEQFF
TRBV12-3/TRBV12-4,CASSIGTNSYEQYF
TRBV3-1,CASSQGPVDEKLFF
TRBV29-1,CSVVLLTGPAGAFF
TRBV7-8,CASSLGTSGRAGGELFF
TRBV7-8,CASTRGGTGGPDGELFF
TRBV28,CASSRGWEDLYTGELFF
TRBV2,CASSEGDTQFF
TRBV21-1,CASSAKGAPILSKLFF
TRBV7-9,CASSLPGLAGAYPQQFF
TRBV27,CASSLGRGQPQHF
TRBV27,CASSLTHRGASYEQYF
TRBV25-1,CAIPGLTLETQYF
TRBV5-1,CASSYAGELFF
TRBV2,CASSDNSGSNYGYTF
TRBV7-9,CASSSQQETQYF
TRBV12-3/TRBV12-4,CASSLEALGGTYGYTF
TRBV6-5,CASSYRFVRGGTEAFF
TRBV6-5,CASNSQGLGTHHTDTQYF
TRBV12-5,CASGPFGDGGANVLTF
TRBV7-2,CASSSLAGTYNEQFF
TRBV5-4,CASSLATALGDTQYF
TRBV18,CASSPSRGLEETQYF
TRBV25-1,CASSEYGNNEQFF
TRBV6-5,CASSPAPGGELFF
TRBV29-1,CSAEGTGNEQYF
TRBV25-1,CASRITGMNTEAFF
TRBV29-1,CSVGRELYNEQFF
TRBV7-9,CASSPTGGGEQFF
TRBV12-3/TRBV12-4,CASSWGMSGDGYTF
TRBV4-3,CASSQEQTGLGDTQYF
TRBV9,CASSGTEFTSGANVLTF
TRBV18,CASSPPVEETQYF
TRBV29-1,CSVPQPTGSDYGYTF
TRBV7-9,CASSLASVQETQYF
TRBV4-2,CASSQDALSWEKLFF
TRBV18,CASSPPDLTYNEQFF
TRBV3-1,CASSQGPGQGLAEYNEQFF
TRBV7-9,CASSQGQGNQPQHF
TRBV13,CASSVGLAGIYNEQFF
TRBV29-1,CSVHSAKNIQYF
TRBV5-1,CASSFSWGGYNEQFF
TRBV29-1,CSVGRGDNQPQHF
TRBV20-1,CSARALAVYNEQFF